One and the same sample provided the 3 T cell receptor beta chains below, sequenced in a study of T cell responses to AZD1222 COVID-19 vaccine. Data came from immunoSEQ multiplex PCR; TCRdb stores just in-frame clones and leaves some out. The sample includes roughly 150,000 clones, around 93% of them seen just once. The sample consisted of peripheral blood, taken on day 0 of AZD1222 vaccination. These receptors originate from an adult in good health.

This sequence joins TRBV27 and TRBJ2-1; 7 bases agree with TRBD1. The CDR3 has 15 amino acids. The germline V gene encodes CDR1 MNHEY and CDR2 SMNVEV (reference sequence). Losses at the gene ends were 5 bases for V and 4 bases for J; bases not matched to a gene: 8. CDR3 residues: CASSPYQGEYNEQFF. As DNA, the CDR3 is TGTGCCAGCAGTCCCTATCAGGGGGAATACAATGAGCAGTTCTTC.

This chain uses TRBV27 with TRBJ1-1; 7 positions match TRBD1. Germline loops: CDR1 MNHEY, CDR2 SMNVEV (reference sequence). This CDR3 has 11 amino acids. Trimming cost V 7 bases and J 9 bases; bases outside gene matches: 5. CDR3 protein: CASKQGPKAFF. The DNA of the CDR3 is TGTGCCAGCAAACAGGGGCCGAAAGCTTTCTTT.

The rearrangement uses TRBV7-9 and TRBJ1-6; D gene ambiguous. Trimming took off 4 bases at V and 6 bases at J, with 4 bases between the two ends. CDR1 and CDR2 from the germline V gene are SEHNR and FQNEAQ (reference sequence). The CDR3 is made up of 12 amino acids. The CDR3 region is CASSSGNSPLHF. The CDR3 DNA reads as TGTGCCAGCAGCTCGGGTAATTCACCCCTCCACTTT.